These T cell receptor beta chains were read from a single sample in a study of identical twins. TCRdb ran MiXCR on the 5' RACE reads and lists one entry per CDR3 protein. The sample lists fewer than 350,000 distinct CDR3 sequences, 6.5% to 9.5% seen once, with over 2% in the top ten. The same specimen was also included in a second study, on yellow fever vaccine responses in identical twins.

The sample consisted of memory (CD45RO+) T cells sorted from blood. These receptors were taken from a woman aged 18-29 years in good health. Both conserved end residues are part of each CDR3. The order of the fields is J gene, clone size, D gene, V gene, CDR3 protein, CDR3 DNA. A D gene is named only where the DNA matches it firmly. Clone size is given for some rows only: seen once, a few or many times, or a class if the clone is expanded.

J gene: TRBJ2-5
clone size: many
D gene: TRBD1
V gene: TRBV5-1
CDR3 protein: CASSFTGTEELVGPQETQYF
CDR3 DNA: TGCGCCAGCAGCTTCACCGGGACAGAAGAACTTGTTGGGCCCCAAGAGACCCAGTACTTC

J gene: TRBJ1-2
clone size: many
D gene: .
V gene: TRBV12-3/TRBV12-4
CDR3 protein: CASSLNNYGYTF
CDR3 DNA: TGTGCCAGCAGTTTAAATAACTATGGCTACACCTTC

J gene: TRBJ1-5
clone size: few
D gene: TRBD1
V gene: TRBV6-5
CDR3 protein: CASSYQTGVNQPQHF
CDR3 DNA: TGTGCCAGCAGCTATCAGACAGGGGTAAATCAGCCCCAGCATTTT

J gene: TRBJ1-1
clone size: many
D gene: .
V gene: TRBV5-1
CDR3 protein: CASSFQQSNTEAFF
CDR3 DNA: TGCGCCAGCAGCTTCCAACAGTCGAACACTGAAGCTTTCTTT

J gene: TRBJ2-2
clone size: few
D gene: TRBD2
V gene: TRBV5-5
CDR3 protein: CASRRGGEANTGELFF
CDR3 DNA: TGTGCCAGCCGGCGGGGGGGCGAAGCGAACACCGGGGAGCTGTTTTTT

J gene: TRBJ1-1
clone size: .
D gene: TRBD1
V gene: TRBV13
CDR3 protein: CASSYRGEAFF
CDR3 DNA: TGTGCCAGCAGCTACAGGGGTGAAGCTTTCTTT

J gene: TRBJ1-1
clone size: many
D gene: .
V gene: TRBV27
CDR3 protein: CASGHDGRNTEAFF
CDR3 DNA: TGTGCCAGCGGTCACGATGGGCGGAACACTGAAGCTTTCTTT

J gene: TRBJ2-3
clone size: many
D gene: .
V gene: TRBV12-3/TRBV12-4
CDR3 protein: CASSLKRSASTDTQYF
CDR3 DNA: TGTGCCAGCAGTTTAAAGAGATCCGCTAGCACAGATACGCAGTATTTT

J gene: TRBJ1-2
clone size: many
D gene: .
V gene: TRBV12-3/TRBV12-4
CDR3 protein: CASTVGIGYTF
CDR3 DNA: TGTGCCAGCACGGTGGGGATCGGCTACACCTTC

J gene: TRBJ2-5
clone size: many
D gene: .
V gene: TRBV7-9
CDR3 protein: CASSHRRQEGLQETQYF
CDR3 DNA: TGTGCCAGCAGCCATAGAAGGCAGGAGGGCCTACAAGAGACCCAGTACTTC

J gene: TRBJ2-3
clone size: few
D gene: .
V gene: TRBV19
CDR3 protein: CASSNTRADTQYF
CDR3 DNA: TGTGCCAGTAGTAATACAAGAGCGGATACGCAGTATTTT

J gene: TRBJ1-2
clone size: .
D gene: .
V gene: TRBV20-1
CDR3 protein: CSALQGYGYTF
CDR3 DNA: TGCAGCGCCCTGCAGGGTTATGGCTACACCTTC

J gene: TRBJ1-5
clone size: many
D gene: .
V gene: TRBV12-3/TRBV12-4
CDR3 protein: CASSMGGGNQPQHF
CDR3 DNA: TGTGCCAGCAGTATGGGAGGGGGCAATCAGCCCCAGCATTTT

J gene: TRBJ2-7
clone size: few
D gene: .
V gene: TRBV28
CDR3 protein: CASSLSPDFISYEQYF
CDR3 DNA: TGTGCCAGCAGTTTAAGCCCGGACTTTATTTCCTACGAGCAGTACTTC

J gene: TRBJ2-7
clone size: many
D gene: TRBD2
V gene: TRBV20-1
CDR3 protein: CSASETSGQIEQYF
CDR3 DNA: TGCAGTGCTAGTGAGACTAGCGGTCAAATTGAGCAGTACTTC

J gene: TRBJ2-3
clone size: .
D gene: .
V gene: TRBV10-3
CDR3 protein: CAISERAADTQYF
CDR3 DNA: TGTGCCATCAGTGAGCGCGCGGCAGATACGCAGTATTTT

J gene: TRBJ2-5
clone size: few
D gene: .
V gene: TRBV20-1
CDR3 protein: CSARTRVSETQYF
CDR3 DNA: TGCAGTGCTAGGACCAGGGTTTCTGAGACCCAGTACTTC

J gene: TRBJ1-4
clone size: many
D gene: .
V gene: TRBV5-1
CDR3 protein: CASSLDRFGGEKLFF
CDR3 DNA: TGCGCCAGCAGCCTTGACAGGTTTGGTGGCGAAAAACTGTTTTTT

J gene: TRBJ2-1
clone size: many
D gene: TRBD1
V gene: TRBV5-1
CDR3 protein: CASRGGQDYNEQFF
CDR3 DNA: TGCGCCAGCAGGGGGGGACAGGACTACAATGAGCAGTTCTTC

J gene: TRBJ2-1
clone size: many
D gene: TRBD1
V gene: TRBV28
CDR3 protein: CASTYGTGVDNEQFF
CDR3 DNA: TGTGCCAGCACCTACGGGACAGGGGTGGACAATGAGCAGTTCTTC

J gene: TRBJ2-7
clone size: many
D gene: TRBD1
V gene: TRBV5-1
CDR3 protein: CASSGGQGALSSYEQYF
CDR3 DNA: TGCGCCAGCAGCGGGGGACAGGGGGCCCTAAGCTCCTACGAGCAGTACTTC

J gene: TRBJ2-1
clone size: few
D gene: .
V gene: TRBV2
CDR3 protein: CASSSNVNPYNEQFF
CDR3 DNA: TGTGCCAGCAGTTCGAACGTCAATCCCTACAATGAGCAGTTCTTC

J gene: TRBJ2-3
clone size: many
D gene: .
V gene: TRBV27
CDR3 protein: CASSLLPSADTQYF
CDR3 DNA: TGTGCCAGCAGTTTACTGCCATCGGCCGATACGCAGTATTTT

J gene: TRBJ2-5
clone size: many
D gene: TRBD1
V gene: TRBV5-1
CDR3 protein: CASSPGQGFETQYF
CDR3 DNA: TGCGCCAGCAGCCCGGGACAGGGGTTTGAGACCCAGTACTTC

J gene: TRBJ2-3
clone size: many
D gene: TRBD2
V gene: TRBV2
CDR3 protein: CASNPTSGRMDTQYF
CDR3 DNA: TGTGCCAGCAACCCAACTAGCGGGAGGATGGATACGCAGTATTTT

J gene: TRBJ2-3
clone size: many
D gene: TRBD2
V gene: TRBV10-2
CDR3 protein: CATEREELTDTQYF
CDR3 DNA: TGCGCCACAGAGCGGGAGGAACTCACAGATACGCAGTATTTT

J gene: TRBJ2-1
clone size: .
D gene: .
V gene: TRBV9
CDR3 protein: CASSQIPGGNEQFF
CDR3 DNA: TGTGCCAGCAGTCAGATACCCGGGGGCAATGAGCAGTTCTTC

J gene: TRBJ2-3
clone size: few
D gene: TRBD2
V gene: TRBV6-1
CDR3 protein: CASSTRLAGSTDTQYF
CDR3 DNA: TGTGCCAGCAGCACCCGGCTAGCGGGGAGCACAGATACGCAGTATTTT

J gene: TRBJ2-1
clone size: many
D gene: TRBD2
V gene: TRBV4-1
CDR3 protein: CASSQGTGGGAYNEQFF
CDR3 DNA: TGCGCCAGCAGCCAAGGCACTGGCGGGGGGGCCTACAATGAGCAGTTCTTC

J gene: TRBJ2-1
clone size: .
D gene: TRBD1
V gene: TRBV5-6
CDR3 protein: CASSRDRGFNNEQFF
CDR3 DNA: TGTGCCAGCAGCCGGGACAGGGGCTTTAACAATGAGCAGTTCTTC

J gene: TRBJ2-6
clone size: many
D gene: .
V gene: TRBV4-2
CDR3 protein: CASSQEVDGANVLTF
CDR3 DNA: TGTGCCAGCAGCCAAGAAGTAGATGGGGCCAACGTCCTGACTTTC

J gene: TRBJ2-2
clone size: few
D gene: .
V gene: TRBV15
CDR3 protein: CATSRDLAEWRAGELFF
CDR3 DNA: TGTGCCACCAGCAGAGATTTGGCAGAATGGAGGGCCGGGGAGCTGTTTTTT

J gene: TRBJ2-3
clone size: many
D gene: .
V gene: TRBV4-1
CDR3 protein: CASSSRTTEVFHTQYF
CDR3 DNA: TGCGCCAGCAGCTCCCGGACTACCGAAGTTTTCCATACGCAGTATTTT

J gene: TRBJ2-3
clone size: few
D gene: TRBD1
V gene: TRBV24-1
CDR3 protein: CATSDRVSTDTQYF
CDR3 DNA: TGTGCCACCTCAGACAGGGTTAGCACAGATACGCAGTATTTT

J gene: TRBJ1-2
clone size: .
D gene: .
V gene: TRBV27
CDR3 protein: CASSSRGGWDYGYTF
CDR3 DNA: TGTGCCAGCAGCTCGAGGGGGGGATGGGACTATGGCTACACCTTC

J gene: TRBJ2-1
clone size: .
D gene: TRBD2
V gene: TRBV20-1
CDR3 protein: CSAREQTRGVWNEQFF
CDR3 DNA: TGCAGTGCTAGAGAGCAGACCCGGGGGGTTTGGAATGAGCAGTTCTTC